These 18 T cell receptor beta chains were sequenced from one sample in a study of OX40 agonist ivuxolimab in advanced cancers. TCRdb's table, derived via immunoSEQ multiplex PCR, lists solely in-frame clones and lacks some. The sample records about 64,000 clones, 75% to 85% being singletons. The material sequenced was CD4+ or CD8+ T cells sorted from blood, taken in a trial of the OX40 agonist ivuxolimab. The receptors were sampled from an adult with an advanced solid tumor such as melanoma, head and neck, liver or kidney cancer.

CDR3 sequence: CASSRQGAKYEQYF. The CDR3 DNA follows: TGTGCCAGCAGCCGACAGGGGGCGAAATACGAGCAGTACTTC. This chain uses TRBV5-4 with TRBJ2-5; TRBD1 agrees at 10 bases. The DNA end favors TRBJ2-7, so the J call may be wrong. The germline gives CDR1 SGHNT, CDR2 YYREEE (reference sequence). The CDR3 is made up of 14 amino acids.

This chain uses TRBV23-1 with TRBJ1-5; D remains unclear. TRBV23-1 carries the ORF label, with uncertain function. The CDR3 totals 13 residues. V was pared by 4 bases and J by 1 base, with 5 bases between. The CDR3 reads CASSPSSNQPQHF. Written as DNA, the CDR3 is TGCGCCAGCAGTCCGTCAAGCAATCAGCCCCAGCATTTT.

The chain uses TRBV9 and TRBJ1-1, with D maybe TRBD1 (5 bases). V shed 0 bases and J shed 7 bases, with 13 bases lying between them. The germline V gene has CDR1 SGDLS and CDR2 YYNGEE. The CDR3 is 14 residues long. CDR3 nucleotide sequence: TGTGCCAGCAGCGTAGGGAGTACGGGGGTTGAAGCTTTCTTT. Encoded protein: CASSVGSTGVEAFF.

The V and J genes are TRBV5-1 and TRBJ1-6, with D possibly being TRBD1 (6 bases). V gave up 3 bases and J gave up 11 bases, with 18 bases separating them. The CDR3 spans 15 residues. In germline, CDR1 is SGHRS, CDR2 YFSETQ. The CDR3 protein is CASSSTGTSLTPLHF. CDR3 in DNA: TGCGCCAGCAGCTCCACCGGGACATCTCTAACACCCCTCCACTTT.

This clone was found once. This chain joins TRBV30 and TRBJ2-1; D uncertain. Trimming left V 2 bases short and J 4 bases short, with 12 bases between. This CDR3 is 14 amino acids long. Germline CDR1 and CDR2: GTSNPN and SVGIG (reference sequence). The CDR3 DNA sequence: TGTGCCTGGAGTTCACCCTTGCAATACAATGAGCAGTTCTTC. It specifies CAWSSPLQYNEQFF.

The CDR3 nucleotides are TGTGCCAGCAGCCCATCTAGCGGGCCGGTCCGAGAGACCCAGTACTTC. This gives the protein CASSPSSGPVRETQYF. The V and J genes are TRBV9 and TRBJ2-5; 8 nucleotides line up with TRBD2. V lost 4 bases, J lost 4 bases, and 12 bases stayed unmatched. Germline V gene lookup returns CDR1 SGDLS and CDR2 YYNGEE. The CDR3 consists of 16 residues.

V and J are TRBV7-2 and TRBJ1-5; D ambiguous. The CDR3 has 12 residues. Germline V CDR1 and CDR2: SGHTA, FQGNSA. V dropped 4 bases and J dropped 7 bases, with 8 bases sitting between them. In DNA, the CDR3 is TGTGCCAGCAGCTACTTGGAGCAGCCCCAGCATTTT. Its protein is CASSYLEQPQHF.

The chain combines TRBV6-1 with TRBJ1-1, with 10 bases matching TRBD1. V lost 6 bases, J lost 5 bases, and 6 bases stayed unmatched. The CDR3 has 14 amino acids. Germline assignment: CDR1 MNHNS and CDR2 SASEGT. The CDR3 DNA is TGTGCCAGCAGGACGACAGGGGGCGGGACTGAAGCTTTCTTT. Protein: CASRTTGGGTEAFF.

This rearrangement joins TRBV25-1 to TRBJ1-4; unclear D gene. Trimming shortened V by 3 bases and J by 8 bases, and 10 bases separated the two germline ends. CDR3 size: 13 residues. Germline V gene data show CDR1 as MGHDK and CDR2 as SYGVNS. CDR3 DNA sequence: TGTGCCAGCAGTGACTCCGCCTGGGAAAAACTGTTTTTT. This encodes CASSDSAWEKLFF.

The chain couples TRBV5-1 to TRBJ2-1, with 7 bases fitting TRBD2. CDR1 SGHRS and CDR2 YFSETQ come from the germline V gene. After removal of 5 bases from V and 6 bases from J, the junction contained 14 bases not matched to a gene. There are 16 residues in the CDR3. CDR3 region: CASRMTGTTNFNEQFF. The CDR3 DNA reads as TGCGCCAGCAGAATGACCGGGACTACAAACTTCAATGAGCAGTTCTTC.

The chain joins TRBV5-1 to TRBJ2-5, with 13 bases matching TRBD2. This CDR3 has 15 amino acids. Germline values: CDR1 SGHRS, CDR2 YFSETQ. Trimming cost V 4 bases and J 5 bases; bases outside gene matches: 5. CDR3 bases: TGCGCCAGCAGCCCGGGACTAGCGGGGTCGGAGACCCAGTACTTC. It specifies CASSPGLAGSETQYF.

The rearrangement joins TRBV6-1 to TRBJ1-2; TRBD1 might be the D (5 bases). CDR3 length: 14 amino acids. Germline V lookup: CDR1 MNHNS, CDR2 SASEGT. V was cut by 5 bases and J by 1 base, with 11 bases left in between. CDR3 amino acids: CASSPSGFNYGYTF. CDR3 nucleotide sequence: TGTGCCAGCAGTCCCTCAGGGTTTAACTATGGCTACACCTTC.

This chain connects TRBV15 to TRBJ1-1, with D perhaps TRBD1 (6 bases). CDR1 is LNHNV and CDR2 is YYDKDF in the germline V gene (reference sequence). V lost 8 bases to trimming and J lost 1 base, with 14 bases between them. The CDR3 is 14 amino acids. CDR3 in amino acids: CATGRGGPNTEAFF. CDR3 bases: TGTGCCACCGGGAGGGGGGGACCGAACACTGAAGCTTTCTTT.

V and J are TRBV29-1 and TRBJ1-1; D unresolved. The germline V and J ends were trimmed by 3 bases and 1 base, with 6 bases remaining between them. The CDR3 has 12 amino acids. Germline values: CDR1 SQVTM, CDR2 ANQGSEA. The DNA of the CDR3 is TGCAGCGTTGAGAGGGAGAACACTGAAGCTTTCTTT. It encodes CSVERENTEAFF.

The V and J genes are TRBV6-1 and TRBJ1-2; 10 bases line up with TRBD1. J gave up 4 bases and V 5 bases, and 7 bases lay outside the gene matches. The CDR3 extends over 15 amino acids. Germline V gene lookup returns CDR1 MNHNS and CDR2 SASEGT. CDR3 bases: TGTGCCAGCAGTCCCCGGACAGGGGGGACCTATGGCTACACCTTC. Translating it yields CASSPRTGGTYGYTF.

The CDR3 DNA reads TGTGCCAGCTCACCGGGACAGGGCGGATATGGCTACACCTTC. Translation: CASSPGQGGYGYTF. The chain uses TRBV18 and TRBJ1-2, with 9 nucleotides matching TRBD1. The V gene's germline CDR1 is KGHSH and CDR2 LQKENI. Trimming took 3 bases from V and 5 from J; bases not matched to a gene: 4. This CDR3 region has 14 residues.

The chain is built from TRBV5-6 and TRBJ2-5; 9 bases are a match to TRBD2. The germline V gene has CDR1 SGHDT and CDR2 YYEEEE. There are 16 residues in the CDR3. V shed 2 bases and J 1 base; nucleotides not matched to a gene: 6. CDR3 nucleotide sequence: TGTGCCAGCAGCTTTTTGGCGGGGGGGCCCCAAGAGACCCAGTACTTC. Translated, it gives CASSFLAGGPQETQYF.

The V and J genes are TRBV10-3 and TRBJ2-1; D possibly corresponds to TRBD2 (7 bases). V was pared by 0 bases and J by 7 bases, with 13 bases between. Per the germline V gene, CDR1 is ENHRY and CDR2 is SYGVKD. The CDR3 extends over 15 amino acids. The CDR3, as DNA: TGTGCCATCAGTGAGTCGGGGGGGCAACTGAATGAGCAGTTCTTC. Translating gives CAISESGGQLNEQFF.